This T cell receptor beta chain was documented in a study of shared clonotypes between healthy human individuals. Method: immunoSEQ multiplex PCR; TCRdb's copy keeps in-frame clones and lacks some. The sample records hundreds of thousands of clones, 85% to 95% being singletons. Naive CD8 cells comprised CD45RO-negative, CCR7-positively selected cells, excluding terminally differentiated effector memory CD45RA+ cells. CDR1 MNHEY and CDR2 SVGAGI come from the germline V gene. The V gene end was trimmed by 0 bases and the J gene end by 5 bases; junction bases not matched to a gene: 4. This CDR3 is 15 amino acids long.

The V gene is TRBV6-5, the J gene TRBJ1-5; 7 nucleotides match TRBD1. The specimen was naive CD8+ T cells sorted from blood. This TCR derives from a man aged 25-45 years in good health. Here the CDR3 reads CASSYSGGEHQPQHF. As DNA, the CDR3 is TGTGCCAGCAGTTACTCAGGGGGCGAGCATCAGCCCCAGCATTTT.